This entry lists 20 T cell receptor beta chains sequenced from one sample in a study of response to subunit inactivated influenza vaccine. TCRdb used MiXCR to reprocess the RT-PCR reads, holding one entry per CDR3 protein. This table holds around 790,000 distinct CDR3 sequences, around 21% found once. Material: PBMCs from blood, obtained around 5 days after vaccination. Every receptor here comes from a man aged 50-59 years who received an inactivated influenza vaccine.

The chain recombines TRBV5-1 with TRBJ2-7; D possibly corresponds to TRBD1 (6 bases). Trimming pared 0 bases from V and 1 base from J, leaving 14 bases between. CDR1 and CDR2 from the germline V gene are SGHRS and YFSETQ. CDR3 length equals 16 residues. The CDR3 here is CASSLALDRPSYEQYF. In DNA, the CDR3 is TGCGCCAGCAGCTTGGCCCTTGACAGGCCTTCCTACGAGCAGTACTTC. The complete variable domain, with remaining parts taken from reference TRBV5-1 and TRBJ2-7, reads KAGVTQTPRYLIKTRGQQVTLSCSPISGHRSVSWYQQTPGQGLQFLFEYFSETQRNKGNFPGRFSGRQFSNSRSEMNVSTLELGDSALYLCASSLALDRPSYEQYFGPGTRLTVT.

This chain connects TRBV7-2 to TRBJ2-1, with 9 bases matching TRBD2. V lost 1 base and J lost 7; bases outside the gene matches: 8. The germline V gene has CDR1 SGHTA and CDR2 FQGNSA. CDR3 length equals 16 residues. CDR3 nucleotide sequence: TGTGCCAGCAGCTTAGTCCCAGCGGGGGGTAGGAATGAGCAGTTCTTC. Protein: CASSLVPAGGRNEQFF.

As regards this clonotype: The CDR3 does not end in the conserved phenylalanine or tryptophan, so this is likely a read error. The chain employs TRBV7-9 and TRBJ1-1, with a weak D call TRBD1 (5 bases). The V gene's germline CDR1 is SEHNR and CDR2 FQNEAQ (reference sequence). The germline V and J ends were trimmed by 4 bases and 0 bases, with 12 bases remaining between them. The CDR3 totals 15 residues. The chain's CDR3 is CASSSRTGLNTEAFL. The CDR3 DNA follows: TGTGCCAGCAGCTCTCGGACGGGACTGAACACTGAAGCTTTCCTT.

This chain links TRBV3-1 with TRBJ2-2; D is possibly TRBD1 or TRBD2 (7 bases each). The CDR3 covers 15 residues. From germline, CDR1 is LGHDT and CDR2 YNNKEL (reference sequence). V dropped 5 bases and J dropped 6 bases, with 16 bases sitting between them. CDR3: CASSTNPGGAGELFF. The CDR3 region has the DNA TGTGCCAGCAGCACAAATCCAGGGGGGGCCGGGGAGCTGTTTTTT.

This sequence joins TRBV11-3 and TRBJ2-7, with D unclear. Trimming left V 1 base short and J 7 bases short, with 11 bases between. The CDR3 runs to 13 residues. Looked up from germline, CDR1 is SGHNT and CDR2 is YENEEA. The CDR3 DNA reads TGTGCCAGCAGCTTAGCACCTCGTGAGGAGCAGTACTTC. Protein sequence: CASSLAPREEQYF.

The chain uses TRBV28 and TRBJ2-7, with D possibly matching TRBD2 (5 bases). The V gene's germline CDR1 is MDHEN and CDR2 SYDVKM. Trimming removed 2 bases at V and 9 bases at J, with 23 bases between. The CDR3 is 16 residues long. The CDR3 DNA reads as TGTGCCAGCAGTTTACCAGCGGTTGCCCCTGAGTATGGGCAGTACTTC. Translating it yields CASSLPAVAPEYGQYF.

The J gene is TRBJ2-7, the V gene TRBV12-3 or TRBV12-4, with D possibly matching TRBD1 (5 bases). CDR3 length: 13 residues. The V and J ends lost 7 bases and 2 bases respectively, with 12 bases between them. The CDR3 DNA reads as TGTGCCAGCACGCCAGGGCCCCCCTACGAGCAGTACTTC. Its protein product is CASTPGPPYEQYF.

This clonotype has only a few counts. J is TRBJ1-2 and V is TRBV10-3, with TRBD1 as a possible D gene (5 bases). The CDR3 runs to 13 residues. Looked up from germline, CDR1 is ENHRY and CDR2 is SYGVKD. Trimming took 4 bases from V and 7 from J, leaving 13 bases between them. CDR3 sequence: CAISGGGTSGYTF. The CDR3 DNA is TGTGCCATCAGTGGTGGGGGGACGAGTGGCTACACCTTC.

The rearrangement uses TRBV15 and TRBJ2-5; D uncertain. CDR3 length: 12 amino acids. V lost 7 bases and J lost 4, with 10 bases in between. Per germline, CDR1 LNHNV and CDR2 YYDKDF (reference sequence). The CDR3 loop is CATTSRGETQYF. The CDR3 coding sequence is TGTGCCACCACCAGCAGAGGAGAGACCCAGTACTTC.

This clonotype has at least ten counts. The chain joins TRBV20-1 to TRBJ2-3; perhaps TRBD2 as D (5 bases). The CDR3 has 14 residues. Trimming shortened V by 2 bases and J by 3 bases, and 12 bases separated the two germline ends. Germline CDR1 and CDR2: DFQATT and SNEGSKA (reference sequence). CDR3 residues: CSARKGGGTDTQYF. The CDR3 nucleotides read TGCAGTGCTAGAAAAGGAGGTGGTACAGATACGCAGTATTTT.

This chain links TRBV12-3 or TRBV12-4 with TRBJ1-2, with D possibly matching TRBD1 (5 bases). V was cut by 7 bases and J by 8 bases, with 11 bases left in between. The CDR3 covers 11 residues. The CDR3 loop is CASKGVAGYTF. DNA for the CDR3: TGTGCCAGCAAAGGGGTTGCCGGCTACACCTTC.

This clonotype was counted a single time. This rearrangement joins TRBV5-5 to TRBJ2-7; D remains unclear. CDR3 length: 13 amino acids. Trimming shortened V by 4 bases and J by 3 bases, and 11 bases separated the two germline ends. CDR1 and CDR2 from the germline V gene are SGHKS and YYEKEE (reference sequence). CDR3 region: CASSVNFFYEQYF. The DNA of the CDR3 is TGTGCCAGCAGCGTAAACTTTTTCTACGAGCAGTACTTC. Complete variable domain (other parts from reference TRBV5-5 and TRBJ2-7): DAGVTQSPTHLIKTRGQQVTLRCSPISGHKSVSWYQQVLGQGPQFIFQYYEKEERGRGNFPDRFSARQFPNYSSELNVNALLLGDSALYLCASSVNFFYEQYFGPGTRLTVT.

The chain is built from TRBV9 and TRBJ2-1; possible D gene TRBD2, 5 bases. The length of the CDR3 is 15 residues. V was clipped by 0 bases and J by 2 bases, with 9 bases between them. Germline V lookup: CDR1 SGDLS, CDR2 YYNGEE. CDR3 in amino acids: CASSVVGATYNEQFF. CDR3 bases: TGTGCCAGCAGCGTAGTGGGAGCGACCTACAATGAGCAGTTCTTC.

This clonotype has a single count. The CDR3 coding sequence is TGTGCCAGCAGCTTAGAACCTCCAGGTTCACCCCTCCACTTT. Translating gives CASSLEPPGSPLHF. This chain connects TRBV11-2 to TRBJ1-6; no firm D call. The CDR3 has 14 residues. V lost 0 bases and J 9 bases, leaving 9 bases between the germline ends. The germline V gene has CDR1 SGHAT and CDR2 FQNNGV.

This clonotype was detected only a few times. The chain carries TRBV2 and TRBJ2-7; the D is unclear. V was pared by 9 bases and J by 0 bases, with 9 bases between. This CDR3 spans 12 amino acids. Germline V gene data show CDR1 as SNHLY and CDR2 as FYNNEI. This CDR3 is CASKATSYEQYF. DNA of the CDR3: TGTGCCAGTAAGGCTACCTCCTACGAGCAGTACTTC. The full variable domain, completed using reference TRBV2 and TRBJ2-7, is EPEVTQTPSHQVTQMGQEVILRCVPISNHLYFYWYRQILGQKVEFLVSFYNNEISEKSEIFDDQFSVERPDGSNFTLKIRSTKLEDSAMYFCASKATSYEQYFGPGTRLTVT.

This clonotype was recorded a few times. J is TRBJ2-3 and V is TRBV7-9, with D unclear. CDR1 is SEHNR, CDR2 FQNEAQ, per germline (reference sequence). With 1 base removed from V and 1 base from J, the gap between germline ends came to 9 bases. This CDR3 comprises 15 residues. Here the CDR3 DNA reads TGTGCCAGCAGCTTAGTGTCTATCGGCACAGATACGCAGTATTTT. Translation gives CASSLVSIGTDTQYF.

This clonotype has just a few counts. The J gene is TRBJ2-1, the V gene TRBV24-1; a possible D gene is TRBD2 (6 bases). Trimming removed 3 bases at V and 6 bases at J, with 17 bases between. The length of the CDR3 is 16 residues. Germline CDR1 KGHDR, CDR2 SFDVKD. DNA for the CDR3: TGTGCCACCAGTGATCCGGGCGGGGCGTTGGTCAATGAGCAGTTCTTC. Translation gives CATSDPGGALVNEQFF.

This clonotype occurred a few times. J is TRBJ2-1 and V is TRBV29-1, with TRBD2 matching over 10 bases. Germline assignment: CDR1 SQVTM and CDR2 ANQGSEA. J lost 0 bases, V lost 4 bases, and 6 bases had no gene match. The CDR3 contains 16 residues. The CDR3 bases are TGCAGCGTTGTTAGCGGGAGGCAAAGCTCCTACAATGAGCAGTTCTTC. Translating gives CSVVSGRQSSYNEQFF.

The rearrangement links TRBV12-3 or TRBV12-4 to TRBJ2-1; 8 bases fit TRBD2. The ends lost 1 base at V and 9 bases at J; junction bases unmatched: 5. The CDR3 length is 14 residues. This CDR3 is CASSLGLARAEQFF. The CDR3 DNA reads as TGTGCCAGCAGTTTAGGACTAGCGCGGGCTGAGCAGTTCTTC.

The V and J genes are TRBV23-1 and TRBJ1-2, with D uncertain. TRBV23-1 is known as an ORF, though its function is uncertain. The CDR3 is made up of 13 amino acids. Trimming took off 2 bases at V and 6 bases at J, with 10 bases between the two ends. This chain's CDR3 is CASSQLGKDGYTF. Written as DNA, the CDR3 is TGCGCCAGCAGTCAACTGGGCAAAGATGGCTACACCTTC.